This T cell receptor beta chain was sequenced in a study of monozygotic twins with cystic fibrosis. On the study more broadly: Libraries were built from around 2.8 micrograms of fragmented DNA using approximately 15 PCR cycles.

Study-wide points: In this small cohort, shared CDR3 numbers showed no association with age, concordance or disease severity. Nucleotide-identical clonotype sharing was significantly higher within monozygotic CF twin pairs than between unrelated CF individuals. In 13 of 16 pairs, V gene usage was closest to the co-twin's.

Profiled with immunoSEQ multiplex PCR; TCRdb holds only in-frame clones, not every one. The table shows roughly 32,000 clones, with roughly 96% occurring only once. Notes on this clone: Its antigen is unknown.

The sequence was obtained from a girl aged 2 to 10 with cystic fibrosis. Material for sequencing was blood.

In DNA, the CDR3 is TGTGCCAGCAGTCCGACAGGGGGCTTTGGCTACACCTTC. Its translation is CASSPTGGFGYTF. The chain joins TRBV27 to TRBJ1-2; 10 nucleotides line up with TRBD1. The V segment lost 5 bases and the J segment 7 bases; nucleotides outside the gene matches: 4. Germline loops: CDR1 MNHEY, CDR2 SMNVEV (reference sequence). The CDR3 sequence is 13 residues long.